This TCR beta chain was recorded in a study of control samples from healthy donors and cancer patients. Only in-frame clones appear in the TCRdb table, and some are missing; sequencing was by immunoSEQ multiplex PCR. Of 40,000 to 50,000 clones listed, over 85% are singletons. V lost 2 bases and J lost 3, with 11 bases in between. The CDR3 totals 15 residues. In germline, CDR1 is LGHNA, CDR2 YNFKEQ. Source material: PBMCs. The clonotype comes from a woman in her 50s with head and neck cancer. V gene TRBV4-2 combines with J gene TRBJ1-5; possible D gene TRBD1, 6 bases. The CDR3 region is CASSQTKGDNQPQHF. The CDR3 DNA follows: TGTGCCAGCAGCCAAACTAAGGGGGACAATCAGCCCCAGCATTTT.